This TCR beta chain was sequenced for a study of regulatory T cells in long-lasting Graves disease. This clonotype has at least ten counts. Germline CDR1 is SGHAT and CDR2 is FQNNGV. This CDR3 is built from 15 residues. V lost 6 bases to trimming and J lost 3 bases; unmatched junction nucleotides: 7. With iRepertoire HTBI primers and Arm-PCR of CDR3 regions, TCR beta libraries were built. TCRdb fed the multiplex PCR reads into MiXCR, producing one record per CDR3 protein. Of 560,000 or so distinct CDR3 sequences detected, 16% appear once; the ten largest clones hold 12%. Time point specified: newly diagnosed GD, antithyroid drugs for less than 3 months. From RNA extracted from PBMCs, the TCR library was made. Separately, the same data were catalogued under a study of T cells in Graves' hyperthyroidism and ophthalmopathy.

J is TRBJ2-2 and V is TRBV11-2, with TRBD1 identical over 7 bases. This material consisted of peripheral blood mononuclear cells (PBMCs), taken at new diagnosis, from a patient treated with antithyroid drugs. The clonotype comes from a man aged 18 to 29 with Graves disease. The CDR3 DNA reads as TGTGCCAGCAGTTATACAGGGGCCTACACCGGGGAGCTGTTTTTT. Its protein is CASSYTGAYTGELFF.